A selection of T cell receptor beta chains follows, all from one sample in a study of cytomegalovirus exposure and HLA in healthy donors. Data came from immunoSEQ multiplex PCR; TCRdb stores just in-frame clones and leaves some out. Among some 65,000 clones listed, 60% to 65% were seen once. Sequencing was performed on PBMCs. All receptors derive from a man aged 30 to 39 in good health and CMV-seronegative. Both conserved end residues are part of each CDR3. The order of the fields is clone size, V gene, J gene, D gene, CDR3 protein, CDR3 DNA. D genes are given only for firm matches. A row's size may be missing; if present it is once, few, many or a size class.

>.|TRBV5-1|TRBJ2-7|TRBD1
CASSVSTGGHEQYF
TGCGCCAGCAGCGTTTCGACAGGGGGACACGAGCAGTACTTC
>.|TRBV19|TRBJ1-4|.
CASSIPFEKLFF
TGTGCCAGTAGTATCCCATTTGAAAAACTGTTTTTT
>.|TRBV29-1|TRBJ2-5|.
CSVEAGSQETQYF
TGCAGCGTTGAAGCAGGGTCCCAAGAGACCCAGTACTTC
>.|TRBV29-1|TRBJ2-3|TRBD2
CSVEGLAGGEDTQYF
TGCAGCGTCGAAGGACTAGCGGGGGGGGAAGATACGCAGTATTTT
>.|TRBV7-9|TRBJ2-5|.
CASSLRGGGQETQYF
TGTGCCAGCAGCTTACGGGGAGGGGGCCAAGAGACCCAGTACTTC
>.|TRBV27|TRBJ1-6|.
CASSTGLYSPLHF
TGTGCCAGCAGCACAGGGTTATATTCACCCCTCCACTTT
>.|TRBV11-2|TRBJ2-3|TRBD1
CASSWTGGASTDTQYF
TGTGCCAGCAGCTGGACAGGGGGCGCGTCCACAGATACGCAGTATTTT
>.|TRBV11-3|TRBJ2-7|TRBD1
CASSLEGQGNHEQYF
TGTGCCAGCAGCTTAGAGGGACAGGGAAACCACGAGCAGTACTTC
>few|TRBV30|TRBJ1-2|.
CAWSRLNVDYGYTF
TGTGCCTGGAGTCGACTAAACGTCGACTATGGCTACACCTTC
>.|TRBV2|TRBJ2-7|.
CASSQGLYEQYF
TGTGCCAGCAGCCAGGGTCTGTACGAGCAGTACTTC
>.|TRBV7-7|TRBJ2-3|TRBD2
CASSLVLAGAGDTQYF
TGTGCCAGCAGCTTAGTACTAGCGGGGGCGGGAGATACGCAGTATTTT
>.|TRBV5-6|TRBJ2-1|TRBD2
CASSPTGGTNEQFF
TGTGCCAGCAGCCCCACGGGGGGTACCAATGAGCAGTTCTTC
>.|TRBV5-6|TRBJ1-1|.
CASRLEGPGTEAFF
TGTGCCAGCAGGCTGGAGGGGCCTGGCACTGAAGCTTTCTTT
>few|TRBV30|TRBJ2-5|.
CAWLPGTGVGETQYF
TGTGCCTGGCTCCCCGGGACGGGGGTTGGGGAGACCCAGTACTTC
>.|TRBV25-1|TRBJ2-7|TRBD1
CASSSGTGYEQYF
TGTGCCAGCAGCTCGGGGACAGGCTACGAGCAGTACTTC
>.|TRBV7-3|TRBJ2-2|.
CASSPVGNTGELFF
TGTGCCAGCAGCCCAGTTGGGAACACCGGGGAGCTGTTTTTT
>few|TRBV7-9|TRBJ1-1|.
CASSLVGSPEAFF
TGTGCCAGCAGCTTAGTAGGGAGCCCTGAAGCTTTCTTT
>.|TRBV19|TRBJ1-4|.
CASSIGGSDEKLFF
TGTGCCAGTAGTATAGGAGGGAGCGATGAAAAACTGTTTTTT
>.|TRBV18|TRBJ1-2|TRBD1
CASSPTGEDGYTF
TGTGCCAGCTCACCAACAGGGGAGGATGGCTACACCTTC
>.|TRBV13|TRBJ2-7|TRBD1
CASSSTGGPLYEQYF
TGTGCCAGCAGCTCGACAGGGGGACCCCTCTACGAGCAGTACTTC
>few|TRBV6-5|TRBJ2-1|.
CASSYSVGSSYNEQFF
TGTGCCAGCAGTTACTCCGTGGGGAGCTCCTACAATGAGCAGTTCTTC
>.|TRBV30|TRBJ2-3|TRBD2
CAWRLAGGPGSTDTQYF
TGTGCCTGGCGCCTAGCGGGGGGGCCCGGGTCCACAGATACGCAGTATTTT
>.|TRBV6-5|TRBJ2-1|.
CASSYEGGEQFF
TGTGCCAGCAGTTATGAAGGGGGTGAGCAGTTCTTC
>.|TRBV5-1|TRBJ2-3|TRBD2
CASSFSSGSATDTQYF
TGCGCCAGCAGCTTCTCTAGCGGGTCCGCCACAGATACGCAGTATTTT
>.|TRBV5-1|TRBJ1-1|TRBD1
CASSLGAGTDNTEAFF
TGCGCCAGCAGCTTGGGAGCCGGGACAGATAACACTGAAGCTTTCTTT
>.|TRBV29-1|TRBJ1-5|.
CSVDRDCPHQPQHF
TGCAGCGTTGATAGGGACTGCCCTCATCAGCCCCAGCATTTT
>.|TRBV5-4|TRBJ1-4|TRBD1
CASSLAGGAGQSGNEKLFF
TGTGCCAGCAGCTTGGCCGGGGGTGCGGGACAGAGCGGGAATGAAAAACTGTTTTTT
>.|TRBV29-1|TRBJ1-5|.
CSVVEYSNQPQHF
TGCAGCGTTGTGGAGTATAGCAATCAGCCCCAGCATTTT
>.|TRBV19|TRBJ2-1|.
CASSMGRNEQFF
TGTGCCAGTAGTATGGGCCGCAATGAGCAGTTCTTC
>.|TRBV19|TRBJ2-7|.
CASSSFYEQYF
TGTGCCAGTAGTTCATTTTACGAGCAGTACTTC
>.|TRBV6-5|TRBJ2-7|.
CASSYEAGATYEQYF
TGTGCCAGCAGTTACGAGGCGGGGGCCACGTACGAGCAGTACTTC
>once|TRBV29-1|TRBJ2-1|TRBD2
CSGAGGGLYNEQFF
TGCAGCGGGGCGGGCGGGGGTTTATACAATGAGCAGTTCTTC
>.|TRBV30|TRBJ1-4|.
CAWAPPTGTGSEKLFF
TGTGCCTGGGCCCCTCCTACAGGGACCGGATCTGAAAAACTGTTTTTT
>.|TRBV4-2|TRBJ1-4|TRBD1
CASSDTGGTGVVKLFF
TGTGCCAGCAGCGACACCGGCGGGACAGGGGTTGTAAAACTGTTTTTT
>few|TRBV4-1|TRBJ2-7|TRBD1
CASSQLPGQVGEQYF
TGCGCCAGCAGCCAACTTCCGGGACAGGTCGGAGAGCAGTACTTC
>.|TRBV9|TRBJ1-6|TRBD1
CASSAGTGTNSPLHF
TGTGCCAGCAGTGCCGGGACAGGGACTAATTCACCCCTCCACTTT
>.|TRBV6-5|TRBJ1-1|.
CASSYSNRKLKAFF
TGTGCCAGCAGTTACTCGAACAGGAAACTTAAAGCTTTCTTT
>few|TRBV7-2|TRBJ2-3|.
CASSSQGDTQYF
TGTGCCAGCAGCTCGCAGGGGGATACGCAGTATTTT
>.|TRBV4-1|TRBJ2-2|TRBD2
CASSQRLAGGPGELFF
TGCGCCAGCAGCCAAAGACTAGCGGGGGGCCCCGGGGAGCTGTTTTTT